A selection of T cell receptor beta chains follows, all from one sample in a study of T cell repertoires in cytomegalovirus infection. MiXCR was run by TCRdb on the reads, yielding one entry per CDR3 protein. This sample carries 570,000 or so distinct CDR3 sequences, about 39% of them seen once, and the ten largest clones take over 45%. These receptors lack a known antigen. The sequenced sample was cultured PBMCs, obtained from culture after CMV antigen stimulation. Receptor source: a human donor in good health (CMV status not recorded). Some clones in this sample may be carry-over from other donors' samples. Each CDR3 is given with its conserved first and last residue. Each record gives: D gene, J gene, clone size, CDR3 length, V gene, CDR3 protein, CDR3 DNA. The D gene is left open where the match is weak. Some rows mark clone size as missing; the rest say once, few, many or name a class of expanded clone.

d_gene: TRBD1; j_gene: TRBJ1-1; abundance: .; len: 14; v_gene: TRBV12-5; CDR3aa: CASGRDRENTEAFF; CDR3nt: TGTGCTAGTGGCCGGGACAGGGAGAACACTGAAGCTTTCTTT
d_gene: .; j_gene: TRBJ2-3; abundance: many; len: 13; v_gene: TRBV7-8; CDR3aa: CASSSGVTDTQYF; CDR3nt: TGTGCCAGCAGCTCAGGGGTAACAGATACGCAGTATTTT
d_gene: .; j_gene: TRBJ1-6; abundance: .; len: 17; v_gene: TRBV4-1; CDR3aa: CASSQRQTNSYNSPLHF; CDR3nt: TGCGCCAGCAGCCAACGACAGACTAACTCCTATAATTCACCCCTCCACTTT
d_gene: .; j_gene: TRBJ2-5; abundance: .; len: 12; v_gene: TRBV20-1; CDR3aa: CSARLGFETQYF; CDR3nt: TGCAGTGCTAGACTGGGTTTTGAGACCCAGTACTTC
d_gene: TRBD1; j_gene: TRBJ2-2; abundance: few; len: 15; v_gene: TRBV12-3/TRBV12-4; CDR3aa: CASRSGTGYPGELFF; CDR3nt: TGTGCCAGCAGATCCGGGACAGGGTATCCGGGGGAGCTGTTTTTT
d_gene: .; j_gene: TRBJ1-4; abundance: .; len: 17; v_gene: TRBV4-3; CDR3aa: CASSQFSGLGTNEKLFF; CDR3nt: TGCGCCAGCAGCCAATTCTCAGGGCTGGGAACTAATGAAAAACTGTTTTTT
d_gene: TRBD1; j_gene: TRBJ1-5; abundance: few; len: 15; v_gene: TRBV7-9; CDR3aa: CASSPLDRYNQPQHF; CDR3nt: TGTGCCAGCAGCCCCCTGGACAGGTACAATCAGCCCCAGCATTTT
d_gene: TRBD2; j_gene: TRBJ2-7; abundance: few; len: 15; v_gene: TRBV7-2; CDR3aa: CASSLVGAGEGEQYF; CDR3nt: TGTGCCAGCAGCTTAGTAGGAGCGGGAGAGGGCGAGCAGTACTTC
d_gene: TRBD1; j_gene: TRBJ2-7; abundance: .; len: 14; v_gene: TRBV7-2; CDR3aa: CASSPRQGPNEQYF; CDR3nt: TGTGCCAGCAGCCCCCGACAGGGCCCAAACGAGCAGTACTTC
d_gene: .; j_gene: TRBJ2-3; abundance: .; len: 13; v_gene: TRBV11-2; CDR3aa: CASRQNIADTQYF; CDR3nt: TGTGCCAGCAGGCAAAATATCGCAGATACGCAGTATTTT
d_gene: TRBD2; j_gene: TRBJ2-3; abundance: many; len: 15; v_gene: TRBV7-8; CDR3aa: CASSLGTGGIYVEYF; CDR3nt: TGTGCCAGCAGCTTAGGGACGGGGGGGATATACGTGGAGTATTTT
d_gene: .; j_gene: TRBJ1-5; abundance: .; len: 13; v_gene: TRBV6-5; CDR3aa: CASSDDGKQPQHF; CDR3nt: TGTGCCAGCAGTGACGATGGCAAACAGCCCCAGCATTTT
d_gene: .; j_gene: TRBJ1-4; abundance: .; len: 16; v_gene: TRBV5-4; CDR3aa: CASSLAGPATNEKLFF; CDR3nt: TGTGCCAGCAGCTTAGCCGGGCCGGCAACTAATGAAAAACTGTTTTTT
d_gene: .; j_gene: TRBJ2-7; abundance: .; len: 15; v_gene: TRBV6-6; CDR3aa: CASSFTDGYSYEQYF; CDR3nt: TGTGCCAGCAGTTTCACGGACGGGTACTCCTACGAGCAGTACTTC
d_gene: .; j_gene: TRBJ1-2; abundance: .; len: 13; v_gene: TRBV2; CDR3aa: CASSEVENYGYTF; CDR3nt: TGTGCCAGCAGTGAAGTGGAGAACTATGGCTACACCTTC
d_gene: .; j_gene: TRBJ2-3; abundance: once; len: 13; v_gene: TRBV12-3/TRBV12-4; CDR3aa: CASSHDHTDTQYF; CDR3nt: TGTGCCAGCAGCCATGACCACACAGATACGCAGTATTTT
d_gene: .; j_gene: TRBJ1-1; abundance: .; len: 14; v_gene: TRBV4-3; CDR3aa: CASSQNGVSTEAFF; CDR3nt: TGCGCCAGCAGCCAAAACGGAGTCAGCACTGAAGCTTTCTTT
d_gene: .; j_gene: TRBJ1-2; abundance: few; len: 14; v_gene: TRBV7-6; CDR3aa: CASSSLEHNYGYTF; CDR3nt: TGTGCCAGCAGCTCCTTGGAACACAACTATGGCTACACCTTC
d_gene: TRBD1; j_gene: TRBJ1-5; abundance: .; len: 14; v_gene: TRBV6-1; CDR3aa: CASSEQGAFQPQHF; CDR3nt: TGTGCCAGCAGTGAGCAGGGGGCGTTTCAGCCCCAGCATTTT
d_gene: .; j_gene: TRBJ1-2; abundance: .; len: 14; v_gene: TRBV6-1; CDR3aa: CASSELQFLYGYTF; CDR3nt: TGTGCCAGCAGTGAATTACAGTTTCTCTATGGCTACACCTTC
d_gene: TRBD1; j_gene: TRBJ1-2; abundance: .; len: 15; v_gene: TRBV5-4; CDR3aa: CASSRTTGGFYGYTF; CDR3nt: TGTGCCAGCAGCCGGACCACAGGGGGCTTCTATGGCTACACCTTC
d_gene: .; j_gene: TRBJ2-6; abundance: .; len: 18; v_gene: TRBV27; CDR3aa: CASSRRRADLAGANVLTF; CDR3nt: TGTGCCAGCAGTAGACGGAGGGCCGATCTGGCTGGGGCCAACGTCCTGACTTTC
d_gene: .; j_gene: TRBJ1-3; abundance: .; len: 12; v_gene: TRBV20-1; CDR3aa: CSAMWLGNTIYF; CDR3nt: TGCAGTGCCATGTGGTTGGGAAACACCATATATTTT
d_gene: TRBD2; j_gene: TRBJ2-1; abundance: .; len: 14; v_gene: TRBV7-8; CDR3aa: CASSTGGVFNEQFF; CDR3nt: TGTGCCAGCAGCACCGGGGGGGTATTCAATGAGCAGTTCTTC
d_gene: .; j_gene: TRBJ1-4; abundance: .; len: 15; v_gene: TRBV12-3/TRBV12-4; CDR3aa: CASSNSFRSTGKLFF; CDR3nt: TGTGCCAGCAGCAATTCTTTTAGGTCCACGGGAAAACTGTTTTTT
d_gene: .; j_gene: TRBJ2-2; abundance: .; len: 14; v_gene: TRBV6-1; CDR3aa: CASSRSAPTGELFF; CDR3nt: TGTGCCAGCAGTAGGTCCGCCCCCACCGGGGAGCTGTTTTTT
d_gene: .; j_gene: TRBJ2-5; abundance: .; len: 17; v_gene: TRBV10-3; CDR3aa: CAISESGGGENRETQYF; CDR3nt: TGTGCCATCAGTGAGTCTGGGGGGGGCGAGAATCGAGAGACCCAGTACTTC
d_gene: TRBD1; j_gene: TRBJ1-4; abundance: few; len: 14; v_gene: TRBV7-2; CDR3aa: CASRYDRGGEKLFF; CDR3nt: TGTGCCAGCAGATATGACAGGGGCGGAGAAAAACTGTTTTTT
d_gene: .; j_gene: TRBJ2-1; abundance: .; len: 15; v_gene: TRBV5-5; CDR3aa: CASSYGLSLYNEQFF; CDR3nt: TGTGCCAGCAGCTATGGACTATCCCTCTACAATGAGCAGTTCTTC
d_gene: .; j_gene: TRBJ1-1; abundance: few; len: 12; v_gene: TRBV12-3/TRBV12-4; CDR3aa: CASTLLGTEAFF; CDR3nt: TGTGCCAGCACCTTATTGGGGACTGAAGCTTTCTTT
d_gene: .; j_gene: TRBJ1-1; abundance: few; len: 14; v_gene: TRBV7-9; CDR3aa: CASSLGGGSTEAFF; CDR3nt: TGTGCCAGCAGCTTAGGGGGAGGGAGCACTGAAGCTTTCTTT
d_gene: .; j_gene: TRBJ2-5; abundance: .; len: 14; v_gene: TRBV6-2/TRBV6-3; CDR3aa: CASGLWSPQETQYF; CDR3nt: TGTGCCAGCGGACTTTGGAGCCCCCAGGAGACCCAGTACTTC
d_gene: TRBD2; j_gene: TRBJ2-1; abundance: few; len: 17; v_gene: TRBV20-1; CDR3aa: CSARALEVAGGDNEQFF; CDR3nt: TGCAGTGCTAGAGCCCTGGAGGTAGCGGGAGGGGACAATGAGCAGTTCTTC
d_gene: TRBD2; j_gene: TRBJ2-5; abundance: .; len: 15; v_gene: TRBV5-1; CDR3aa: CASSQLAGSQETQYF; CDR3nt: TGCGCCAGCAGCCAATTAGCGGGGAGTCAAGAGACCCAGTACTTC
d_gene: .; j_gene: TRBJ2-1; abundance: .; len: 18; v_gene: TRBV25-1; CDR3aa: CASSEFGFVGSRYNEQFF; CDR3nt: TGTGCCAGCAGTGAATTTGGGTTTGTCGGGTCACGCTACAATGAGCAGTTCTTC
d_gene: TRBD1; j_gene: TRBJ2-2; abundance: few; len: 17; v_gene: TRBV19; CDR3aa: CASTKSTGTGGTGELFF; CDR3nt: TGTGCCAGTACGAAATCTACCGGGACAGGGGGCACCGGGGAGCTGTTTTTT
d_gene: TRBD1; j_gene: TRBJ1-2; abundance: .; len: 14; v_gene: TRBV12-3/TRBV12-4; CDR3aa: CASSPLTGAYGYTF; CDR3nt: TGTGCCAGCAGTCCCCTGACAGGGGCCTATGGCTACACCTTC
d_gene: TRBD1; j_gene: TRBJ1-6; abundance: .; len: 15; v_gene: TRBV6-5; CDR3aa: CASSYSRGQNSPLHF; CDR3nt: TGTGCCAGCAGTTACTCGAGGGGGCAGAATTCACCCCTCCACTTT
d_gene: .; j_gene: TRBJ2-5; abundance: .; len: 13; v_gene: TRBV7-2; CDR3aa: CASSPFPQETQYF; CDR3nt: TGTGCCAGCAGCCCGTTTCCCCAAGAGACCCAGTACTTC
d_gene: .; j_gene: TRBJ2-5; abundance: few; len: 12; v_gene: TRBV12-3/TRBV12-4; CDR3aa: CATGTRAETQYF; CDR3nt: TGTGCCACAGGGACGCGGGCTGAGACCCAGTACTTC
d_gene: TRBD1; j_gene: TRBJ1-1; abundance: .; len: 13; v_gene: TRBV7-8; CDR3aa: CASSTTGQGYAFF; CDR3nt: TGTGCCAGCAGCACTACGGGACAGGGCTATGCTTTCTTT
d_gene: .; j_gene: TRBJ1-1; abundance: .; len: 17; v_gene: TRBV12-3/TRBV12-4; CDR3aa: CASSFWSVLTVNTEAFF; CDR3nt: TGTGCCAGCAGTTTTTGGTCCGTACTCACGGTGAACACTGAAGCTTTCTTT
d_gene: .; j_gene: TRBJ2-5; abundance: few; len: 13; v_gene: TRBV14; CDR3aa: CASSQGRQETQYF; CDR3nt: TGTGCCAGCAGCCAAGGGAGACAAGAGACCCAGTACTTC
d_gene: .; j_gene: TRBJ2-3; abundance: many; len: 15; v_gene: TRBV7-2; CDR3aa: CASSLDWGSTDTQYF; CDR3nt: TGTGCCAGCAGCTTAGATTGGGGTAGCACAGATACGCAGTATTTT
d_gene: TRBD2; j_gene: TRBJ2-7; abundance: .; len: 14; v_gene: TRBV6-2/TRBV6-3; CDR3aa: CASSYLGLAYEQYF; CDR3nt: TGTGCCAGCAGTTACTTGGGACTAGCCTACGAGCAGTACTTC